This entry is about one T cell receptor (beta chain). This entry is derived from a study of T cell changes during pregnancy in multiple sclerosis. The CDR3 loop spans 14 amino acids. CDR1 and CDR2 (germline): SGDLS, YYNGEE. V lost 3 bases to trimming and J lost 2 bases; unmatched junction nucleotides: 5. The assay was immunoSEQ multiplex PCR, and TCRdb's table has in-frame clones only and misses some. The data contain about 37,000 clones, roughly nine tenths of them singletons. Sequences were derived from CD4+ T cells from peripheral blood mononuclear cells, sampled in the third trimester of pregnancy. The sequence was collected from a female donor in good health, enrolled as a control in a pregnancy study. V and J are TRBV9 and TRBJ2-7; 7 positions agree with TRBD2. DNA for the CDR3: TGTGCCAGCAGCGGGGGCCGGGAGGCCTACGAGCAGTACTTC. Amino acid sequence: CASSGGREAYEQYF.